This is a list of T cell receptor beta chains from one sample in a study of T cells in localized non-small cell lung cancer. Only in-frame clones appear in the TCRdb table, and some are missing; sequencing was by immunoSEQ multiplex PCR. This table has roughly 38,000 clones, roughly 88% appearing once. This specimen was peripheral blood, taken before any cancer treatment. These receptors originate from a woman aged 40-69 years with stage I lung adenocarcinoma. Each CDR3 is given with its conserved first and last residue. Each record gives: J gene, clone size, D gene, V gene, CDR3 protein, CDR3 DNA. D genes are given only for firm matches. For some rows the clone size is stated as once, few or many, or as a class when expanded; others skip it.

j_call: TRBJ1-2; clone_size: few; d_call: -; v_call: TRBV10-2; cdr3_aa: CASTDIGDYGYTF; cdr3_nt: TGCGCCAGCACTGACATTGGGGACTATGGCTACACCTTC
j_call: TRBJ2-7; clone_size: -; d_call: -; v_call: TRBV10-3; cdr3_aa: CASSYSAVAYEQYF; cdr3_nt: TGTGCCAGCAGTTACTCGGCGGTCGCCTACGAGCAGTACTTC
j_call: TRBJ2-2; clone_size: -; d_call: TRBD2; v_call: TRBV6-5; cdr3_aa: CASSYSREAGELFF; cdr3_nt: TGTGCCAGCAGTTACTCACGGGAGGCCGGGGAGCTGTTTTTT
j_call: TRBJ2-3; clone_size: -; d_call: -; v_call: TRBV2; cdr3_aa: CASNRGQDTQYF; cdr3_nt: TGTGCCAGCAACCGCGGCCAAGATACGCAGTATTTT
j_call: TRBJ2-2; clone_size: -; d_call: -; v_call: TRBV19; cdr3_aa: CASSVVDSVGELFF; cdr3_nt: TGTGCCAGTAGTGTCGTGGACTCCGTCGGGGAGCTGTTTTTT
j_call: TRBJ2-7; clone_size: -; d_call: -; v_call: TRBV6-5; cdr3_aa: CASSYGGDPYEQYF; cdr3_nt: TGTGCCAGCAGTTACGGCGGAGATCCCTACGAGCAGTACTTC
j_call: TRBJ2-1; clone_size: -; d_call: -; v_call: TRBV11-2; cdr3_aa: CASSPGQLNEQFF; cdr3_nt: TGTGCCAGCAGCCCCGGACAGCTCAATGAGCAGTTCTTC
j_call: TRBJ2-5; clone_size: -; d_call: -; v_call: TRBV2; cdr3_aa: CAAEAPQYF; cdr3_nt: TGTGCCGCCGAGGCCCCCCAGTACTTC
j_call: TRBJ2-1; clone_size: -; d_call: TRBD2; v_call: TRBV7-2; cdr3_aa: CASSLEAGGYNEQFF; cdr3_nt: TGTGCCAGCAGCTTAGAGGCGGGAGGGTACAATGAGCAGTTCTTC
j_call: TRBJ1-2; clone_size: -; d_call: TRBD1; v_call: TRBV19; cdr3_aa: CASSIPGTAFDYGYTF; cdr3_nt: TGTGCCAGTAGTATCCCGGGGACAGCCTTCGACTATGGCTACACCTTC
j_call: TRBJ2-2; clone_size: -; d_call: -; v_call: TRBV2; cdr3_aa: CASSEGPHTGELFF; cdr3_nt: TGTGCCAGCAGTGAGGGGCCTCACACCGGGGAGCTGTTTTTT
j_call: TRBJ1-2; clone_size: few; d_call: TRBD1; v_call: TRBV9; cdr3_aa: CASTVETGNYGYTF; cdr3_nt: TGTGCCAGCACCGTCGAGACAGGGAACTATGGCTACACCTTC
j_call: TRBJ2-6; clone_size: -; d_call: -; v_call: TRBV7-6; cdr3_aa: CASSFDRRGSGANVLTF; cdr3_nt: TGTGCCAGCAGCTTTGACAGGAGGGGTTCTGGGGCCAACGTCCTGACTTTC
j_call: TRBJ2-3; clone_size: -; d_call: -; v_call: TRBV7-3; cdr3_aa: CASGQSGGTDTQYF; cdr3_nt: TGTGCCAGCGGACAGAGCGGGGGCACAGATACGCAGTATTTT
j_call: TRBJ1-2; clone_size: -; d_call: -; v_call: TRBV5-1; cdr3_aa: CASSSDSPGGYTF; cdr3_nt: TGCGCCAGCAGCTCGGACAGTCCGGGTGGCTACACCTTC
j_call: TRBJ2-4; clone_size: -; d_call: TRBD1; v_call: TRBV5-6; cdr3_aa: CASSPGGPLAKNIQYF; cdr3_nt: TGTGCCAGCAGCCCAGGGGGTCCCCTAGCCAAAAACATTCAGTACTTC
j_call: TRBJ1-2; clone_size: -; d_call: -; v_call: TRBV9; cdr3_aa: CASSAPLTVTYGYTF; cdr3_nt: TGTGCCAGCAGCGCCCCCCTTACAGTAACCTATGGCTACACCTTC
j_call: TRBJ2-1; clone_size: -; d_call: TRBD2; v_call: TRBV5-1; cdr3_aa: CASSLAPLAGGQFF; cdr3_nt: TGCGCCAGCAGCTTGGCCCCGCTAGCGGGAGGGCAGTTCTTC
j_call: TRBJ1-6; clone_size: -; d_call: -; v_call: TRBV11-3; cdr3_aa: CASSLGVGSPLHF; cdr3_nt: TGTGCCAGCAGCTTAGGGGTCGGTTCACCCCTCCACTTT
j_call: TRBJ2-7; clone_size: -; d_call: TRBD1; v_call: TRBV19; cdr3_aa: CASSFEDRGTVYEQYF; cdr3_nt: TGTGCCAGTAGTTTCGAGGACAGGGGGACCGTATACGAGCAGTACTTC
j_call: TRBJ1-2; clone_size: -; d_call: TRBD1; v_call: TRBV28; cdr3_aa: CASSLWQGQGTLF; cdr3_nt: TGTGCCAGCAGTTTATGGCAGGGACAGGGGACGTTATTC
j_call: TRBJ2-1; clone_size: once; d_call: TRBD2; v_call: TRBV11-2; cdr3_aa: CASSLASTSGRGEQFF; cdr3_nt: TGTGCCAGCAGCTTAGCATCAACTAGCGGGAGGGGCGAGCAGTTCTTC
j_call: TRBJ2-1; clone_size: -; d_call: TRBD2; v_call: TRBV28; cdr3_aa: CASTHLAAGTHEQFF; cdr3_nt: TGTGCCAGCACCCACCTGGCAGCGGGGACGCATGAGCAGTTCTTC
j_call: TRBJ2-7; clone_size: -; d_call: -; v_call: TRBV5-8; cdr3_aa: CASSPGQDEQYF; cdr3_nt: TGTGCCAGCAGCCCGGGACAAGACGAGCAGTACTTC
j_call: TRBJ2-4; clone_size: once; d_call: -; v_call: TRBV21-1; cdr3_aa: CASSRGTAKNIQYF; cdr3_nt: TGTGCCAGCAGCCGGGGCACAGCCAAAAACATTCAGTACTTC
j_call: TRBJ2-7; clone_size: -; d_call: -; v_call: TRBV27; cdr3_aa: CASSRTPPGAYEQYF; cdr3_nt: TGTGCCAGCAGTAGGACTCCCCCGGGGGCCTACGAGCAGTACTTC
j_call: TRBJ2-3; clone_size: -; d_call: -; v_call: TRBV6-1; cdr3_aa: CASQTSLGLTDTQYF; cdr3_nt: TGTGCCAGCCAGACTAGTTTGGGTCTTACAGATACGCAGTATTTT
j_call: TRBJ2-3; clone_size: -; d_call: -; v_call: TRBV28; cdr3_aa: CASSSAGGALFTDTQYF; cdr3_nt: TGTGCCAGCAGTTCCGCAGGGGGGGCCCTATTCACAGATACGCAGTATTTT
j_call: TRBJ1-5; clone_size: -; d_call: -; v_call: TRBV5-8; cdr3_aa: CASSSLGGGGNQPQHF; cdr3_nt: TGTGCCAGCAGCTCCCTAGGAGGTGGGGGCAATCAGCCCCAGCATTTT
j_call: TRBJ2-7; clone_size: -; d_call: -; v_call: TRBV5-1; cdr3_aa: CASSLGRDYEQYF; cdr3_nt: TGCGCCAGCAGCTTGGGAAGGGACTACGAGCAGTACTTC
j_call: TRBJ2-5; clone_size: -; d_call: -; v_call: TRBV7-9; cdr3_aa: CASTHPSRIETQYF; cdr3_nt: TGTGCCAGCACCCATCCCAGTCGAATAGAGACCCAGTACTTC
j_call: TRBJ2-7; clone_size: -; d_call: -; v_call: TRBV25-1; cdr3_aa: CASSSSGSGVEYF; cdr3_nt: TGTGCCAGCAGCTCATCAGGGTCAGGGGTCGAGTACTTC
j_call: TRBJ2-7; clone_size: -; d_call: -; v_call: TRBV9; cdr3_aa: CASSVGSSATYEQYF; cdr3_nt: TGTGCCAGCAGCGTAGGAAGTAGCGCAACCTACGAGCAGTACTTC
j_call: TRBJ2-7; clone_size: -; d_call: TRBD2; v_call: TRBV2; cdr3_aa: CASSGGLAGEQYF; cdr3_nt: TGTGCCAGCAGTGGGGGACTAGCGGGGGAGCAGTACTTC
j_call: TRBJ1-2; clone_size: -; d_call: TRBD1; v_call: TRBV6-1; cdr3_aa: CASSPGQGIYGYTF; cdr3_nt: TGTGCCAGCTCCCCGGGACAGGGGATATATGGCTACACCTTC
j_call: TRBJ2-5; clone_size: -; d_call: -; v_call: TRBV30; cdr3_aa: CAWSRDSQETQYF; cdr3_nt: TGTGCCTGGAGTCGAGACAGTCAAGAGACCCAGTACTTC
j_call: TRBJ1-3; clone_size: -; d_call: TRBD1; v_call: TRBV6-5; cdr3_aa: CTSSYATGDGNTIYF; cdr3_nt: TGTACCAGCAGTTACGCGACAGGGGACGGAAACACCATATATTTT
j_call: TRBJ2-7; clone_size: -; d_call: -; v_call: TRBV7-9; cdr3_aa: CASTSATEQYF; cdr3_nt: TGTGCCAGCACTTCCGCGACCGAGCAGTACTTC
j_call: TRBJ1-5; clone_size: -; d_call: -; v_call: TRBV4-1; cdr3_aa: CASSQVGGGQPQHF; cdr3_nt: TGCGCCAGCAGCCAAGTGGGTGGTGGGCAGCCCCAGCATTTT
j_call: TRBJ2-7; clone_size: -; d_call: TRBD1; v_call: TRBV5-1; cdr3_aa: CASSPGQGAYYEQYF; cdr3_nt: TGCGCCAGCAGCCCGGGACAGGGGGCCTATTACGAGCAGTACTTC
j_call: TRBJ2-6; clone_size: -; d_call: -; v_call: TRBV30; cdr3_aa: CAWSHSFSGANVLTF; cdr3_nt: TGTGCCTGGAGCCACTCCTTCTCTGGGGCCAACGTCCTGACTTTC
j_call: TRBJ2-5; clone_size: -; d_call: -; v_call: TRBV5-1; cdr3_aa: CASSLLSGAGETQYF; cdr3_nt: TGCGCCAGCAGCTTGTTATCAGGGGCTGGAGAGACCCAGTACTTC
j_call: TRBJ1-1; clone_size: -; d_call: TRBD1; v_call: TRBV19; cdr3_aa: CASSARQGVEAFF; cdr3_nt: TGTGCCAGTAGTGCCCGACAGGGGGTGGAAGCTTTCTTT
j_call: TRBJ2-3; clone_size: -; d_call: TRBD2; v_call: TRBV7-9; cdr3_aa: CASSRTSGQLTSTDTQYF; cdr3_nt: TGTGCCAGCAGCCGGACTAGCGGGCAACTAACTAGCACAGATACGCAGTATTTT
j_call: TRBJ1-2; clone_size: -; d_call: TRBD1; v_call: TRBV6-5; cdr3_aa: CASSSGQGGYGYTF; cdr3_nt: TGTGCCAGCAGTTCTGGACAGGGGGGATATGGCTACACCTTC
j_call: TRBJ1-1; clone_size: -; d_call: -; v_call: TRBV5-1; cdr3_aa: CASSLNQGTEAFF; cdr3_nt: TGCGCCAGCAGCTTGAATCAGGGGACTGAAGCTTTCTTT
j_call: TRBJ2-3; clone_size: -; d_call: -; v_call: TRBV14; cdr3_aa: CASSLGAASTDTQYF; cdr3_nt: TGTGCCAGCAGCCTAGGAGCTGCTAGCACAGATACGCAGTATTTT
j_call: TRBJ1-4; clone_size: once; d_call: -; v_call: TRBV10-3; cdr3_aa: CAISARGSGTEKLFF; cdr3_nt: TGTGCCATCAGTGCTAGGGGTTCCGGGACTGAAAAACTGTTTTTT
j_call: TRBJ1-2; clone_size: -; d_call: -; v_call: TRBV19; cdr3_aa: CASSSDRFNYGYTF; cdr3_nt: TGTGCCAGTAGTTCCGACAGGTTTAACTATGGCTACACCTTC
j_call: TRBJ1-5; clone_size: -; d_call: TRBD1; v_call: TRBV5-5; cdr3_aa: CASSLIPGQVNQPQHF; cdr3_nt: TGTGCCAGCAGCTTGATTCCGGGACAGGTAAATCAGCCCCAGCATTTT
j_call: TRBJ2-7; clone_size: -; d_call: TRBD1; v_call: TRBV2; cdr3_aa: CASRDRVAGYEQYF; cdr3_nt: TGTGCCAGCAGGGACAGGGTGGCGGGTTACGAGCAGTACTTC
j_call: TRBJ2-4; clone_size: -; d_call: TRBD2; v_call: TRBV5-1; cdr3_aa: CASSLSGGSGNIQYF; cdr3_nt: TGCGCCAGCAGCTTGTCCGGCGGGAGTGGGAACATTCAGTACTTC
j_call: TRBJ2-7; clone_size: -; d_call: TRBD2; v_call: TRBV11-2; cdr3_aa: CASSSLAGGPFSYEQYF; cdr3_nt: TGTGCCAGCAGCTCCCTAGCGGGAGGTCCCTTCTCCTACGAGCAGTACTTC